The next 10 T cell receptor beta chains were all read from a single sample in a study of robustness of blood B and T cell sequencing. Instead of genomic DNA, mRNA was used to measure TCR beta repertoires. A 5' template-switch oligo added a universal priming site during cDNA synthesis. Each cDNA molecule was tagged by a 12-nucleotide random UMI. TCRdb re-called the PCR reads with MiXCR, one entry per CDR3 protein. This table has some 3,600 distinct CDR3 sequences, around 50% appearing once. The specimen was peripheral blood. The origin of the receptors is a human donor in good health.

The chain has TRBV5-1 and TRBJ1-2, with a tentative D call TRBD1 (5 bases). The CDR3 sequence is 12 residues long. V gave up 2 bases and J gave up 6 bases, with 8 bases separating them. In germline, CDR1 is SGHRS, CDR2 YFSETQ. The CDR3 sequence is CASSLARDGYTF. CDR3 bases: TGCGCCAGCAGCTTAGCCAGGGATGGCTACACCTTC. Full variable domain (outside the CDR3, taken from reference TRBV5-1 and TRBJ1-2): KAGVTQTPRYLIKTRGQQVTLSCSPISGHRSVSWYQQTPGQGLQFLFEYFSETQRNKGNFPGRFSGRQFSNSRSEMNVSTLELGDSALYLCASSLARDGYTFGSGTRLTVV.

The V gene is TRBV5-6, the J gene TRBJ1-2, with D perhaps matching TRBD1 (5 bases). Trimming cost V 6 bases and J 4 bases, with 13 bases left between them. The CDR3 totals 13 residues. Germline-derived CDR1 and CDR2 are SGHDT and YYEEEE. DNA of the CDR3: TGTGCCAGCATCGGGACTTCCGTCTATGGCTACACCTTC. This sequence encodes CASIGTSVYGYTF.

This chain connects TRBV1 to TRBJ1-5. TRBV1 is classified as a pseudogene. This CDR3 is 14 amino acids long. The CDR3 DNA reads TGCACCAGCAGCCAAGAGAGGCTCAATCAGCCCCAGCATTTT. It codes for CTSSQERLNQPQHF.

The CDR3 here is CASSLGGVTEAFF. The CDR3 DNA follows: TGTGCCAGCAGTTTAGGGGGAGTGACTGAAGCTTTCTTT. The chain combines TRBV12-3 or TRBV12-4 with TRBJ1-1; unclear D gene. V was shortened by 1 base and J by 5 bases, with 8 bases between the two germline ends. This CDR3 has 13 residues.

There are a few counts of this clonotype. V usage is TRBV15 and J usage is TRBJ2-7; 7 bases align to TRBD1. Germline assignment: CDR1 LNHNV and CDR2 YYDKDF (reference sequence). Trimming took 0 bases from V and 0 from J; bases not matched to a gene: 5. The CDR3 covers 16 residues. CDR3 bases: TGTGCCACCAGCAGAGATAGGACAGGAAGCTCCTACGAGCAGTACTTC. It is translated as CATSRDRTGSSYEQYF. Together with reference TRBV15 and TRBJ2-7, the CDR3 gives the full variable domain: DAMVIQNPRYQVTQFGKPVTLSCSQTLNHNVMYWYQQKSSQAPKLLFHYYDKDFNNEADTPDNFQSRRPNTSFCFLDIRSPGLGDTAMYLCATSRDRTGSSYEQYFGPGTRLTVT.

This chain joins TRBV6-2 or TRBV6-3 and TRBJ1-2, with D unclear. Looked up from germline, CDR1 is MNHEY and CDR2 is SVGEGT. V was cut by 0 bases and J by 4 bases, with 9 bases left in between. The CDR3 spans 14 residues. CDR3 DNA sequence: TGTGCCAGCAGTTACTCGATGTCGGTCTATGGCTACACCTTC. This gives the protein CASSYSMSVYGYTF.

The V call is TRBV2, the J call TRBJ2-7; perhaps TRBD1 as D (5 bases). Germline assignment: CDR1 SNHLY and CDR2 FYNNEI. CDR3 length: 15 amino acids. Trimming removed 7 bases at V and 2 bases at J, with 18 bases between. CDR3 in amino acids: CASTREGAGPYEQYF. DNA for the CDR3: TGTGCCAGCACCAGGGAAGGGGCCGGGCCCTACGAGCAGTACTTC.

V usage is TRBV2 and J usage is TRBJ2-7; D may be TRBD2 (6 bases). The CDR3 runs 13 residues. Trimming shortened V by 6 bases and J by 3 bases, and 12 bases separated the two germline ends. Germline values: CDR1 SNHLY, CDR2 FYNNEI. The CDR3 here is CASRDWGVYEQYF. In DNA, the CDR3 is TGTGCCAGCAGAGATTGGGGGGTCTACGAGCAGTACTTC.

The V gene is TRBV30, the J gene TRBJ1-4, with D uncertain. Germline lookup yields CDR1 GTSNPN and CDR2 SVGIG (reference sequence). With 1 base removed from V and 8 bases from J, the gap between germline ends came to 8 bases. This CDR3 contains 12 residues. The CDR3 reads CAWSAWREKLFF. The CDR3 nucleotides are TGTGCCTGGAGTGCCTGGCGGGAAAAACTGTTTTTT.

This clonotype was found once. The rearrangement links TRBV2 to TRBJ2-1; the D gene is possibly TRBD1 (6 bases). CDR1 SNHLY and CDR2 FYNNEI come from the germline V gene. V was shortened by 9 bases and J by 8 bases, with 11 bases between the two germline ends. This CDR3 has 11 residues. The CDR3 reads CARKTGDEQFF. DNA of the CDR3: TGTGCCAGGAAGACAGGCGATGAGCAGTTCTTC.